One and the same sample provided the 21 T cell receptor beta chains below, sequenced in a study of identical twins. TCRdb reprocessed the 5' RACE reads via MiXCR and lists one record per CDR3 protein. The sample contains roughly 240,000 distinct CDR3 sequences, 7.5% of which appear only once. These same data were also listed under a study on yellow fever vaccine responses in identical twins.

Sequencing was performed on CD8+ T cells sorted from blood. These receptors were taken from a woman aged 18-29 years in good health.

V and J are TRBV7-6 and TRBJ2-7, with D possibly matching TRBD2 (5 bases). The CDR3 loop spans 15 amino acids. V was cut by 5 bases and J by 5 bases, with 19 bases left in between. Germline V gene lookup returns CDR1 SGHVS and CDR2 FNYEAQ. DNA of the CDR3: TGTGCCAGCAGCCCTTTTATGGGAGTTTCCCACGAGCAGTACTTC. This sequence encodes CASSPFMGVSHEQYF.

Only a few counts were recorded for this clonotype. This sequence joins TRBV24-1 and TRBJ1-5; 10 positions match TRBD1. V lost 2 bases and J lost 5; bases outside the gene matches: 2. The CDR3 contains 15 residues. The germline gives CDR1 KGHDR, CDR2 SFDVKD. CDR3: CATSDWGTGDQPQHF. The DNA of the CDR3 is TGTGCCACCAGTGATTGGGGGACAGGGGATCAGCCCCAGCATTTT.

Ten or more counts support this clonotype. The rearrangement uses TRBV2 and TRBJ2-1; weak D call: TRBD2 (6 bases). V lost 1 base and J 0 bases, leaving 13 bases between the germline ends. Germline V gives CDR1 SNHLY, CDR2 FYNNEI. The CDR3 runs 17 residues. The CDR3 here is CASSEVGLDLSYNEQFF. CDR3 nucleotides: TGTGCCAGCAGTGAAGTGGGACTCGACCTCTCCTACAATGAGCAGTTCTTC.

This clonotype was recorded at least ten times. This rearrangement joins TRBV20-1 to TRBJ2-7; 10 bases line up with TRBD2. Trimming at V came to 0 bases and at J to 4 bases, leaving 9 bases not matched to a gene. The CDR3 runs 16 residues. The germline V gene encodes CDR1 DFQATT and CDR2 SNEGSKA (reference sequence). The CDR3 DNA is TGCAGTGCTAGAGATCTTCAGCGGGAGGGCCTATACGAGCAGTACTTC. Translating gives CSARDLQREGLYEQYF.

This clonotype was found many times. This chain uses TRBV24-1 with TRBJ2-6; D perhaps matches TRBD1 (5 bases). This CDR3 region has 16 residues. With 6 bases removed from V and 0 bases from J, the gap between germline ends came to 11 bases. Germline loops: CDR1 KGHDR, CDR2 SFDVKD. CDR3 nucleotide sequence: TGTGCCACCAGTAGACAGTCCCGCTCTGGGGCCAACGTCCTGACTTTC. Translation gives CATSRQSRSGANVLTF.

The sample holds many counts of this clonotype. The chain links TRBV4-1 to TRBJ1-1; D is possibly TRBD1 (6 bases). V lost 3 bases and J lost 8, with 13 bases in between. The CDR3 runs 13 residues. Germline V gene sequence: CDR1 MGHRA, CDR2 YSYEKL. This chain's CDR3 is CASSHSGTGEAFF. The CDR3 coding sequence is TGCGCCAGCAGCCATAGTGGTACAGGGGAAGCTTTCTTT.

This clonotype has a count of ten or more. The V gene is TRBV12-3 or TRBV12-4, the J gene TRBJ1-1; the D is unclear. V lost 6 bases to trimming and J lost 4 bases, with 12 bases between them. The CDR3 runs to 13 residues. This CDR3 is CASSPYGSTEAFF. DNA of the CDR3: TGTGCCAGCAGCCCTTATGGGTCCACTGAAGCTTTCTTT.

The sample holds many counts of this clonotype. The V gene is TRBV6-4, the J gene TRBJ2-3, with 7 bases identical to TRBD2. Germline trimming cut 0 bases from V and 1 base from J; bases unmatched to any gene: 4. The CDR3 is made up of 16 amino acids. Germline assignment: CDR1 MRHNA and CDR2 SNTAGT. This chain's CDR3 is CASSDSGGSGTDTQYF. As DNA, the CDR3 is TGTGCCAGCAGTGACTCGGGCGGGAGCGGCACAGATACGCAGTATTTT.

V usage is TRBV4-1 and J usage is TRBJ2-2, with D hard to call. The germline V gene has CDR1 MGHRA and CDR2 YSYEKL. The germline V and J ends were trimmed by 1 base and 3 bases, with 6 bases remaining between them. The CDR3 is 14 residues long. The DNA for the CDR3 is TGCGCCAGCAGCCAAGCTGAGTACACCGGGGAGCTGTTTTTT. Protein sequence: CASSQAEYTGELFF.

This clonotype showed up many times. CDR3 protein: CASSQGGLGSGELFF. In nucleotides, the CDR3 is TGCGCCAGCAGCCAAGGGGGCTTGGGGTCCGGGGAGCTGTTTTTT. The chain recombines TRBV4-1 with TRBJ2-2; weak D call: TRBD1 (5 bases). CDR3 size: 15 residues. Trimming removed 1 base at V and 6 bases at J, with 12 bases between. CDR1 is MGHRA and CDR2 is YSYEKL in the germline V gene.

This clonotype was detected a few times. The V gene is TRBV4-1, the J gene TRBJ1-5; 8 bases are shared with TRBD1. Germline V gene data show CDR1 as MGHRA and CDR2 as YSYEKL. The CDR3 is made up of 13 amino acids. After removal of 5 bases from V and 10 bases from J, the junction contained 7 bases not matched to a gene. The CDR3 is CASSTGGKGPQHF. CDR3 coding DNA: TGCGCCAGCAGCACAGGGGGAAAGGGACCCCAGCATTTT.

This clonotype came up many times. CDR3 sequence: CASSSGTGFYNEQFF. For the CDR3, the DNA is TGCGCCAGCAGTTCGGGGACAGGGTTCTACAATGAGCAGTTCTTC. The rearrangement uses TRBV4-1 and TRBJ2-1; 9 bases map to TRBD1. The CDR3 spans 15 residues. With 6 bases clipped from V and 3 bases from J, the junction kept 6 bases outside the gene matches. Germline V lookup: CDR1 MGHRA, CDR2 YSYEKL.

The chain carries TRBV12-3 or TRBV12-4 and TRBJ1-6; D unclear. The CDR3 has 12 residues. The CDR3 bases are TGTGTAACCTCTTCGGGTAATTCACCCCTCCACTTT. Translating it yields CVTSSGNSPLHF.

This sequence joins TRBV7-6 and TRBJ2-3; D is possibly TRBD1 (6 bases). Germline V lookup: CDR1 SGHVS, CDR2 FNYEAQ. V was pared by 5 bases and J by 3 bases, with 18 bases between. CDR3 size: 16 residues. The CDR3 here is CASSTVQGPMTDTQYF. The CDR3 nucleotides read TGTGCCAGCAGCACAGTACAGGGTCCGATGACAGATACGCAGTATTTT.

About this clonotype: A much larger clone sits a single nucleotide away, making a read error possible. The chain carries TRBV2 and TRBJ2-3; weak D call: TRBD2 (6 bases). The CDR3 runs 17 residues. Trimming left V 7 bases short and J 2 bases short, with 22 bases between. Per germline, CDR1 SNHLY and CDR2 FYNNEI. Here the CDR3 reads CASNFEEGFKFTDTQYF. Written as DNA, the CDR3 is TGTGCCAGCAATTTCGAGGAGGGATTCAAATTCACAGATACGCAGTATTTT.

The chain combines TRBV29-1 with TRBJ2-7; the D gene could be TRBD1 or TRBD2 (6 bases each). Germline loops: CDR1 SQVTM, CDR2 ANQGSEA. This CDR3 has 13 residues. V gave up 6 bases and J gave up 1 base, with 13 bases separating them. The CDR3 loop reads CSVTQGTSYEQYF. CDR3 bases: TGCAGCGTGACCCAGGGGACTTCCTACGAGCAGTACTTC.

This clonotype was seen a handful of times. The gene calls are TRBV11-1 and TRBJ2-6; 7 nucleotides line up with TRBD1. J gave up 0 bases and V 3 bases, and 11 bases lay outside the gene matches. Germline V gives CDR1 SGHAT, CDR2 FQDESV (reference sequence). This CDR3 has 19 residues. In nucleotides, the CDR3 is TGTGCCAGCAGCTTGACAGGGCCCCTATCGATCTCTGGGGCCAACGTCCTGACTTTC. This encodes CASSLTGPLSISGANVLTF.

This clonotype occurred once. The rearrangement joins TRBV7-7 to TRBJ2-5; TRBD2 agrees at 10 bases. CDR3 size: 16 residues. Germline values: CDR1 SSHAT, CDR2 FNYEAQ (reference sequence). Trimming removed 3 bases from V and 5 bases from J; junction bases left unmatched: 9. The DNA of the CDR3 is TGTGCCAGCAGCTTCACTCTAGCGGGAGCTACTGAGACCCAGTACTTC. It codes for CASSFTLAGATETQYF.

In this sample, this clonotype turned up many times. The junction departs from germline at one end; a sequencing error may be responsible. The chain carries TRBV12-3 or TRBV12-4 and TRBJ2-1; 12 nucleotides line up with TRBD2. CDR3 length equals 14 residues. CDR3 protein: CASSLAGGLYEQFF. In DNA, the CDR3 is TGTGCCAGCAGTCTAGCGGGAGGGCTTTATGAGCAGTTCTTC.

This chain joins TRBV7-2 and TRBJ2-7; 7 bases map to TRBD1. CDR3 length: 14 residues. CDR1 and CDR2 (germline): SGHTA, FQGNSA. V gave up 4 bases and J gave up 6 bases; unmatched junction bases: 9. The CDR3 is CASSSPTGWGEQYF. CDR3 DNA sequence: TGTGCCAGCAGCTCCCCGACAGGGTGGGGCGAGCAGTACTTC.

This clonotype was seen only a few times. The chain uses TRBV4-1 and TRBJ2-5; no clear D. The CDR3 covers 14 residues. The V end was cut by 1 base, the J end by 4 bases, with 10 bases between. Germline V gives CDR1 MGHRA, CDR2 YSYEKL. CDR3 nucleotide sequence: TGCGCCAGCAGCCAAGTGGCTGGTGCAGAGACCCAGTACTTC. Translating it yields CASSQVAGAETQYF.